This T cell receptor (beta chain) was captured in a study of OX40 agonist ivuxolimab in advanced cancers. About the research overall: Among those enrolled, mean age was about 62 years (range 23 to 79) and about 79% were male.

A single count supports this clone. Sequenced by immunoSEQ multiplex PCR; TCRdb stores in-frame clones only, minus some. The sample shows roughly 61,000 clones, 65% to 90% of them seen only once. Germline values: CDR1 MNHNY, CDR2 SVGAGI (reference sequence). CDR3 length equals 16 residues. The V end was cut by 2 bases, the J end by 6 bases, with 16 bases between. The sample was CD4+ or CD8+ T cells sorted from blood, taken in a trial of the OX40 agonist ivuxolimab. This clonotype was obtained from an adult with an advanced solid tumor such as melanoma, head and neck, liver or kidney cancer. The chain uses TRBV6-6 and TRBJ1-4; D may be TRBD1 (5 bases). CDR3 DNA: TGTGCCAGCAGTTACGGGGGGGTAGGGCTGGATGAAAAACTGTTTTTT. Translating it yields CASSYGGVGLDEKLFF.